A selection of T cell receptor beta chains follows, all from one sample in a study of T and B cells in COVID-19 patients. MiXCR was run by TCRdb on the multiplex PCR reads, yielding one entry per CDR3 protein. The sample contains thousands of distinct CDR3 sequences, approximately 24% of which appear only once. Sequences were obtained from blood. The origin of the receptors is a human donor with active COVID-19. CDR3s leave out the opening cysteine and the closing phenylalanine or tryptophan. The order of the fields is V gene, clone size, J gene, CDR3 length, CDR3 protein. Clone sizes are given selectively: once, few, many, or a class where the clone is expanded.

TRBV12-3/TRBV12-4	medium-sized	TRBJ2-5	13	ASSFLQGAGETQY
TRBV9	-	TRBJ2-3	11	ASSNSPADTQY
TRBV29-1	large	TRBJ2-7	11	SVVLADSYEQY
TRBV19	large	TRBJ2-1	13	ASSAGLAGVDEQF
TRBV28	few	TRBJ2-7	11	ASSGISAYEQY
TRBV12-3/TRBV12-4	medium-sized	TRBJ1-4	12	ASSQGAEDEKLF
TRBV21-1	few	TRBJ1-5	16	ASSKAPRGTGGNQPQH
TRBV18	medium-sized	TRBJ2-5	11	ASSPANQETQY
TRBV11-1	few	TRBJ1-1	10	ASSLDNRRAF
TRBV7-9	-	TRBJ1-4	14	ASSFSSSGTGEKLF
TRBV12-3/TRBV12-4	-	TRBJ2-1	9	ASSPAGEQF
TRBV19	medium-sized	TRBJ2-7	15	ASSQGGGVVSSYEQY
TRBV6-1	few	TRBJ1-2	10	ASSGGFRGYT
TRBV11-1	few	TRBJ1-2	14	ASSPVAGMRLYGYT
TRBV6-2/TRBV6-3	medium-sized	TRBJ2-3	13	ASSPRGPRRYTQY
TRBV7-2	-	TRBJ2-6	14	ASSPDRGRGANVLT
TRBV19	large	TRBJ2-3	12	ASKPGPSTDTQY
TRBV19	large	TRBJ2-3	12	ASSQRWEGDTQY
TRBV6-1	many	TRBJ1-2	14	ASRQVRTGGNYGYT
TRBV12-3/TRBV12-4	medium-sized	TRBJ2-2	13	ASRGTSTNTGELF
TRBV21-1	-	TRBJ2-2	14	ASSKPADGLTGELF
TRBV29-1	-	TRBJ2-5	12	SGSGPAQGGTQY
TRBV6-2/TRBV6-3	medium-sized	TRBJ2-1	14	ASSYRAGGPLLEQF
TRBV6-1	medium-sized	TRBJ2-4	9	ASEGLGIQY
TRBV20-1	-	TRBJ2-5	11	SAREAGKETQY
TRBV30	medium-sized	TRBJ2-2	14	AWNGLAGGNTGELF
TRBV27	-	TRBJ2-3	13	ASSPGLGAKDTQY
TRBV13	-	TRBJ2-3	15	ASSSGTSGRATDTQY
TRBV20-1	-	TRBJ2-1	14	SARAGGSWTYNEQF
TRBV20-1	-	TRBJ2-4	13	SARAQELAKNIQY
TRBV12-3/TRBV12-4	medium-sized	TRBJ2-4	15	ASSYLAGGSAKNIQY
TRBV6-2/TRBV6-3	-	TRBJ1-5	15	ASTGLPGLPVNQPQH
TRBV6-1	many	TRBJ2-7	14	ASSFRDRGLLGEQY
TRBV6-6	medium-sized	TRBJ2-1	13	ASSYSSGPYNEQF
TRBV4-3	few	TRBJ2-3	11	ASSQDIVDTQY
TRBV20-1	few	TRBJ2-1	12	SARSTLADHEQF
TRBV30	many	TRBJ1-2	12	AWGTGGDLYGYT
TRBV5-4	many	TRBJ1-1	13	ASSLGLMQEVEAF
TRBV20-1	few	TRBJ1-1	11	SAPGQGNTEAF
TRBV29-1	-	TRBJ1-4	11	SVVRQGAEKLF
TRBV6-5	large	TRBJ2-7	9	ASSDSYEQY
TRBV29-1	-	TRBJ1-4	12	SASPGQGAEKLF
TRBV27	-	TRBJ2-3	11	ASTGGRSDTQY
TRBV27	medium-sized	TRBJ1-3	12	ASSSPGQGNTIY
TRBV20-1	-	TRBJ2-3	13	SASRTKIVADTQY
TRBV7-2	-	TRBJ1-2	12	ASSSRGGNYGYT
TRBV5-4	medium-sized	TRBJ2-1	13	ASSLKGRNYNEQF
TRBV19	once	TRBJ2-1	10	ASSISGSEQF
TRBV30	medium-sized	TRBJ1-4	10	AWSNTNEKLF
TRBV19	medium-sized	TRBJ2-6	14	ASQTGPNSGANVLT
TRBV7-2	-	TRBJ2-7	10	ASSLTTYEQY
TRBV6-5	medium-sized	TRBJ2-7	12	ASSLGRYSYEQY
TRBV20-1	-	TRBJ1-6	13	SARDKSSYNSPIH
TRBV12-3/TRBV12-4	few	TRBJ1-5	12	ASSRTGSNQPQH
TRBV30	-	TRBJ2-3	12	AWSVRGGQDTQY
TRBV5-1	many	TRBJ2-7	10	ASSGGLYEQY
TRBV18	medium-sized	TRBJ2-7	11	ASSPLGSYEQY